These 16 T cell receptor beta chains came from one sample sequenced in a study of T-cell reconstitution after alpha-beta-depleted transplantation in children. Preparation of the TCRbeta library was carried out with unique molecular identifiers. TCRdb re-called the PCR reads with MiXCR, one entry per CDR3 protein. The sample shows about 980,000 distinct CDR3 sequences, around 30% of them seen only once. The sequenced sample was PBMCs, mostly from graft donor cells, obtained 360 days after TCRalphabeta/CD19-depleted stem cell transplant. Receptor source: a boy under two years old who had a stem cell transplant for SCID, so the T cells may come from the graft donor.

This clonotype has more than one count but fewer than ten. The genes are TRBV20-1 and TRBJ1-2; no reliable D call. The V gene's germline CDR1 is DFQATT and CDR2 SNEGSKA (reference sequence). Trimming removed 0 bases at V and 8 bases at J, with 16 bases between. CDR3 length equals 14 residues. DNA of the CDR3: TGCAGTGCTAGAGATCCCCGAGAGAAGGACGGCTACACCTTC. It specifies CSARDPREKDGYTF.

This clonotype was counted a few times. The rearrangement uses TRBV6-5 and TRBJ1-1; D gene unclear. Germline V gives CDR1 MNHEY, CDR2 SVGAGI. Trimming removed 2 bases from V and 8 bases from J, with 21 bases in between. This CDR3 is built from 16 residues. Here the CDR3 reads CASSYNHLGYSVEAFF. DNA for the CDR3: TGTGCCAGCAGTTACAACCACCTGGGGTATTCCGTCGAAGCTTTCTTT.

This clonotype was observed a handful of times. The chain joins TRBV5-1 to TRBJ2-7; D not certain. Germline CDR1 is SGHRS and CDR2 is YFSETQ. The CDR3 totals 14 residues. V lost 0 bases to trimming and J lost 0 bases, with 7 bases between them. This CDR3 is CASSLAITSYEQYF. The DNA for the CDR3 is TGCGCCAGCAGCTTGGCCATCACCTCCTACGAGCAGTACTTC.

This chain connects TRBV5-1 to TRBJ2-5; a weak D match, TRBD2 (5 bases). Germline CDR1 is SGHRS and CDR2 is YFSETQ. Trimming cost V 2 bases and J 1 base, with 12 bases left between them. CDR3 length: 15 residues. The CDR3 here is CASSFWGEIQETQYF. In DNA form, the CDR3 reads TGCGCCAGCAGCTTTTGGGGAGAAATCCAAGAGACCCAGTACTTC.

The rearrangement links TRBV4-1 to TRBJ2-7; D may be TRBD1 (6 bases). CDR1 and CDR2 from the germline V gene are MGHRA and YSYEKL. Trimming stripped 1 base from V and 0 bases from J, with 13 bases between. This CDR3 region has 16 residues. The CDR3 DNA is TGCGCCAGCAGCCAAGTTGAACAGGGCCTCTCCTACGAGCAGTACTTC. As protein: CASSQVEQGLSYEQYF.

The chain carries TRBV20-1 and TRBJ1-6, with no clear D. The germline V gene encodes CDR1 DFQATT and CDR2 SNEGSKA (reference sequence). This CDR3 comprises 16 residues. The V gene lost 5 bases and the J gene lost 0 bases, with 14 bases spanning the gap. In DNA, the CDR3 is TGCAGTGCTCTGGGCAGCCCTAGCTCCTATAATTCACCCCTCCACTTT. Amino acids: CSALGSPSSYNSPLHF.

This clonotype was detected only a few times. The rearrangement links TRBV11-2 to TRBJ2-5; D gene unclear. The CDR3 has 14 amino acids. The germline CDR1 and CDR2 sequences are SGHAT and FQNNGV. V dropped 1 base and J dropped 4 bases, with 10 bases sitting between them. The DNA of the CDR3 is TGTGCCAGCAGCTTAGTAGGAACTCGAGAGACCCAGTACTTC. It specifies CASSLVGTRETQYF.

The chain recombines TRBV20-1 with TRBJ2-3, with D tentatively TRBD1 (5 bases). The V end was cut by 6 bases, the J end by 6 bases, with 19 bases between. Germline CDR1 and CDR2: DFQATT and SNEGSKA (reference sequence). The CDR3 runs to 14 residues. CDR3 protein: CSAGPAGSGDTQYF. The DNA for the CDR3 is TGCAGTGCCGGGCCCGCAGGGTCCGGGGATACGCAGTATTTT.

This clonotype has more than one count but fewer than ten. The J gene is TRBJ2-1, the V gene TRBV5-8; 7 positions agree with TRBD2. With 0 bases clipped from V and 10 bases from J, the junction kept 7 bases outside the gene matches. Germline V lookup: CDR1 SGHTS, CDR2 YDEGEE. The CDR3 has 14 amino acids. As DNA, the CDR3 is TGTGCCAGCAGCTTGGGGCTCGAGACTAGCGAGCAGTTCTTC. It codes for CASSLGLETSEQFF.

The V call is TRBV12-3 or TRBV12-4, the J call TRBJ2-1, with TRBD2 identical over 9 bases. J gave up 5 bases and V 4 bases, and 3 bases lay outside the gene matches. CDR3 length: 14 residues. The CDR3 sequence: CASSWSSGDNEQFF. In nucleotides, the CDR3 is TGTGCCAGCAGTTGGTCTAGCGGGGACAATGAGCAGTTCTTC.

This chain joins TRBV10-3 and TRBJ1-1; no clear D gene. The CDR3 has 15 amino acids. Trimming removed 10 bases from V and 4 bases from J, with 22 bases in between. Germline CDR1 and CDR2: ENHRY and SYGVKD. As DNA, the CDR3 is TGTGCCACCCGGCGGGGAACCGATTCGGGCACTGAAGCTTTCTTT. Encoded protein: CATRRGTDSGTEAFF.

CDR3 in amino acids: CSARDGGLSYNEQFF. CDR3 nucleotide sequence: TGCAGTGCTAGAGACGGGGGCCTCTCCTACAATGAGCAGTTCTTC. This chain links TRBV20-1 with TRBJ2-1; D could derive from TRBD1 or TRBD2 (6 bases each). Trimming left V 0 bases short and J 0 bases short, with 9 bases between. Germline values: CDR1 DFQATT, CDR2 SNEGSKA (reference sequence). The CDR3 spans 15 residues.

CDR3 region: CASSSRFSSYEQYF. In nucleotides, the CDR3 is TGCGCCAGCAGCTCGCGGTTCAGCTCCTACGAGCAGTACTTC. This sequence joins TRBV5-1 and TRBJ2-7; D not resolved. CDR3 size: 14 residues. The germline V and J ends were trimmed by 3 bases and 0 bases, with 10 bases remaining between them. Germline V gene sequence: CDR1 SGHRS, CDR2 YFSETQ.

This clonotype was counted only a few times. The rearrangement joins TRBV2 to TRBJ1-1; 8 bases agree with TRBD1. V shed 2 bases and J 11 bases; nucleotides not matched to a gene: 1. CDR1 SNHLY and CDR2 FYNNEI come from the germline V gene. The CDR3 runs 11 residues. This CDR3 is CASSEQGAAFF. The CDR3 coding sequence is TGTGCCAGCAGTGAACAGGGGGCCGCTTTCTTT.

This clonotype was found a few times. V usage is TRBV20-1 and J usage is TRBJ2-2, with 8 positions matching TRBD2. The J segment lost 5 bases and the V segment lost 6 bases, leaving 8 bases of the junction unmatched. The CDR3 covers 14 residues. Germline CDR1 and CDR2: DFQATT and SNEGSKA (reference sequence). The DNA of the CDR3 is TGCAGTGCAACCTGGGCGGGGGGAACCGGGGAGCTGTTTTTT. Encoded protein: CSATWAGGTGELFF.

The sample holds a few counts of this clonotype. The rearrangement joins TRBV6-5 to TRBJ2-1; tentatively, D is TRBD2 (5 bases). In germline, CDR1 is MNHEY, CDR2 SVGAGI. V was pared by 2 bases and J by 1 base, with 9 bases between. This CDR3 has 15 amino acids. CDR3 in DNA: TGTGCCAGCAGTTACACGGGATTTTCCTACAATGAGCAGTTCTTC. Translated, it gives CASSYTGFSYNEQFF.